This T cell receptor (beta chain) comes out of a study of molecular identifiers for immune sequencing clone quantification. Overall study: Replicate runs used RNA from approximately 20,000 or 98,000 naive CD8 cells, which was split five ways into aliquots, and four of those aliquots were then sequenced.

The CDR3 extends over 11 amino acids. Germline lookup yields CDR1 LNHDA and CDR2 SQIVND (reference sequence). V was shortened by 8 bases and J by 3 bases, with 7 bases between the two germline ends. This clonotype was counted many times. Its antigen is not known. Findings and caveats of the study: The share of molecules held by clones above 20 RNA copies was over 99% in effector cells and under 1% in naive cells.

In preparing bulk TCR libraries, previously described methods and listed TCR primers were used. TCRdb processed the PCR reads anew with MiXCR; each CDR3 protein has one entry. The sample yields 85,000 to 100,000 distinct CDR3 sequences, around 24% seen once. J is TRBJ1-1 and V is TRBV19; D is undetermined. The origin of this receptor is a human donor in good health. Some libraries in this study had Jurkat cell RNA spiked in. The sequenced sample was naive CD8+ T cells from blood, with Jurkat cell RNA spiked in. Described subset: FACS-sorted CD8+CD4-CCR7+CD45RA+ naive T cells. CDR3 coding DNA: TGTGCCAGTGACGACGACACTGAAGCTTTCTTT. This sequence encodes CASDDDTEAFF.